This T cell receptor beta chain was identified in a study of T cell repertoires in cytomegalovirus infection. Overall study context: CMV infection plus the matching HLA type was flagged by public TCR beta signatures. Overall study results and limits: Based on cumulative public TCR beta family frequency, carriers of CMV plus the relevant HLA were identified. CMV-specific TCR beta clonotypes restricted by HLA-C were the ones dominating the ex vivo response.

TCRdb reprocessed the reads with MiXCR, giving one entry per CDR3 protein. The data contain some 700,000 distinct CDR3 sequences, 35% to 45% of them seen just once; the ten biggest clones take up under 3%. This clonotype has just a few counts. As yet, its antigen is unknown. The CDR3 consists of 13 residues. V shed 1 base and J shed 2 bases, with 8 bases lying between them. The V gene's germline CDR1 is DFQATT and CDR2 SNEGSKA (reference sequence). The sequencing sample was made of PBMCs. This sequence originates from a human donor in good health (CMV status not recorded). Some clones in this sample may be carry-over from other donors' samples. The V call is TRBV20-1, the J call TRBJ2-5; D is ambiguous. CDR3 region: CSARVSPQETQYF. The CDR3, as DNA: TGCAGTGCTAGAGTTAGCCCTCAAGAGACCCAGTACTTC.